This T cell receptor (beta chain) was retrieved from a study of cytomegalovirus exposure and HLA in healthy donors. This CDR3 spans 15 amino acids. V was pared by 6 bases and J by 7 bases, with 12 bases of the junction left unmatched. Germline CDR1 reads SQVTM; CDR2 reads ANQGSEA. Here immunoSEQ multiplex PCR was the method, and the copy in TCRdb shows in-frame clones only, minus some. The sample carries about 360,000 clones, just over 85% recorded once. A word on this clone: Its antigen remains unknown.

Study-wide results and caveats: TCR sequences were mostly rare, though some public TCRs occurred in many donors.

The source of this sequence is a woman younger than 35 in good health and CMV-seronegative. The gene calls are TRBV29-1 and TRBJ2-1, with 10 bases fitting TRBD1. The sequencing input was PBMCs. This chain's CDR3 is CSVYAWTGGINEQFF. The CDR3 nucleotides are TGCAGCGTCTATGCTTGGACAGGGGGAATTAATGAGCAGTTCTTC.